This T cell receptor beta chain was obtained from a study of blood T cells in healthy people across ages. Study-wide results and limits: Unsorted PBMCs ruled out conclusive naive versus antigen-experienced comparison.

Comment on this clonotype: Its antigen is as yet unknown.

The authors ran a second PCR of about 6 to 12 cycles using a sample-barcoded 5' primer and a J-beta primer mix. A single record per CDR3 protein comes from TCRdb applying MiXCR to the 5' RACE reads. Among around 700,000 distinct CDR3 sequences, roughly 25% were seen once, and the ten largest hold 9.4%. The same data also contributed to another study, on T cells of mothers and their children. That work adds: Samples were provided by three healthy Caucasian mothers and their six children. The TCR beta CDR3 read count exceeded 9.5 million for each mother and was 2.5 million to 3 million for each child. In related and unrelated pairs alike, thymic selection shapes TCR recombination output, with inherited differences minor.

This TCR was recovered from a boy aged 5-17 years in good health. Sequenced material: blood.

The CDR3: CASSPPWDGYEQYF. The CDR3 DNA reads TGTGCCAGCAGTCCGCCCTGGGACGGCTACGAGCAGTACTTC. This chain uses TRBV28 with TRBJ2-5; D may correspond to TRBD1 or TRBD2 (5 bases each). The closer fit of TRBJ2-7 to the DNA end suggests the J call may be wrong. Looked up from germline, CDR1 is MDHEN and CDR2 is SYDVKM. This CDR3 is 14 amino acids long.